This T cell receptor (beta chain) was profiled in a study of tissue T cells after allogeneic stem cell transplantation. Assay: immunoSEQ multiplex PCR; the TCRdb copy retains only in-frame clones and omits some. The profile shows thousands of clones, approximately 59% of them singletons. General observations from the study: Anatomically similar tissues had similar TCR repertoires within each patient. Shared clones across patients were few; motif clustering revealed tissue-specific shared signatures.

This research-autopsy study prospectively enrolled adult allogeneic hematopoietic cell transplant recipients with steroid-refractory graft-versus-host disease. CDR1 and CDR2 (germline): SGHRS, YFSETQ. The V and J ends lost 0 bases and 4 bases respectively, with 9 bases between them. This CDR3 spans 14 amino acids. Concerning this clone: Its cognate antigen is unknown.

V is TRBV5-1 and J is TRBJ2-3; D is unresolved. The source was ascending colon tissue, collected at autopsy. The TCR sequence derives from a male patient older than 55 with steroid-refractory graft-versus-host disease after an allogeneic stem cell transplant. A share of the T cells may be of graft donor origin. The CDR3: CASSLVTESDTQYF. Written as DNA, the CDR3 is TGCGCCAGCAGCTTGGTAACAGAATCAGATACGCAGTATTTT.